This TCR beta chain appears in the sequencing data of a study of blood T cell repertoires in COVID-19. About the study: Samples came from the United States, Italy and Spain, spanning acute and convalescent COVID-19. PBMCs, B-cell-depleted T cells, or T cells provided the cDNA or gDNA that made up the material.

The protocol was immunoSEQ multiplex PCR, while the TCRdb copy is restricted to in-frame clones and leaves out a portion. The data hold under 200,000 clones, with approximately 83% observed a single time. There are 19 residues in the CDR3. V was shortened by 5 bases and J by 1 base, with 24 bases between the two germline ends. Germline loops: CDR1 KGHDR, CDR2 SFDVKD. The sample comprised peripheral blood. V gene TRBV24-1 combines with J gene TRBJ2-3; tentatively, D is TRBD2 (6 bases). The TCR comes from a woman in her sixties or seventies with acute or convalescent COVID-19. The CDR3 DNA follows: TGTGCCACCAGTGCTTATTCGTTCCGTGGAGGGAAAGGCACAGATACGCAGTATTTT. Amino acids: CATSAYSFRGGKGTDTQYF.